Below are 32 T cell receptor beta chains sequenced from a single sample in a study of cytomegalovirus exposure and HLA in healthy donors. The primer mix had 60 Vbeta and 13 Jbeta primers. Repertoires were generated with immunoSEQ multiplex PCR, while TCRdb's copy carries only in-frame clones and drops some. The table shows over 50,000 clones, with approximately 80% occurring only once. Sequencing was carried out using PBMCs. The origin of the receptors is a man aged 35-49 years in good health and CMV-seronegative.

The chain recombines TRBV6-1 with TRBJ1-4; D is perhaps TRBD1 (6 bases). Trimming took 6 bases from V and 5 from J, leaving 10 bases between them. This CDR3 comprises 13 residues. The germline V gene has CDR1 MNHNS and CDR2 SASEGT. The CDR3 loop reads CASRDSWNEKLFF. The CDR3, as DNA: TGTGCCAGCAGGGACAGTTGGAATGAAAAACTGTTTTTT.

J is TRBJ1-4 and V is TRBV6-1; no reliable D call. Trimming pared 4 bases from V and 5 bases from J, leaving 11 bases between. Germline CDR1 MNHNS, CDR2 SASEGT. CDR3 length: 14 amino acids. CDR3 amino acids: CASSGGGINEKLFF. The DNA of the CDR3 is TGTGCCAGCAGTGGGGGAGGGATCAATGAAAAACTGTTTTTT.

The rearrangement uses TRBV27 and TRBJ2-7; TRBD1 agrees at 11 bases. The CDR3 consists of 15 residues. The trim removed 4 bases at V and 7 bases at J, leaving 9 bases unmatched. In germline, CDR1 is MNHEY, CDR2 SMNVEV (reference sequence). The CDR3 reads CASSSPGTGGREQYF. The CDR3 DNA reads TGTGCCAGCAGTTCACCCGGGACAGGGGGGCGAGAGCAGTACTTC.

The CDR3 DNA is TGTGCCAGCAGGGAGGGACTAGCGGGCGGACAGGCCCAGTACTTC. This codes for CASREGLAGGQAQYF. V usage is TRBV2 and J usage is TRBJ2-5; TRBD2 agrees at 12 bases. Germline values: CDR1 SNHLY, CDR2 FYNNEI. The ends lost 6 bases at V and 9 bases at J; junction bases unmatched: 11. This CDR3 comprises 15 residues.

The V and J genes are TRBV7-8 and TRBJ2-7; a possible D gene is TRBD2 (6 bases). The CDR3 loop spans 14 amino acids. Deletions cut 7 bases from V and 4 bases from J, with 17 bases between. Looked up from germline, CDR1 is SGHVS and CDR2 is FQNEAQ. The CDR3 bases are TGTGCCAGCACCAGTGGAGGGGCCGGGTACGAGCAGTACTTC. As protein: CASTSGGAGYEQYF.

This chain joins TRBV5-6 and TRBJ1-2; TRBD1 matches at 10 bases. V was clipped by 4 bases and J by 3 bases; unmatched bases: 9. Looked up from germline, CDR1 is SGHDT and CDR2 is YYEEEE. The CDR3 spans 16 residues. CDR3 loop: CASSPGQGGRDYGYTF. The CDR3 nucleotides are TGTGCCAGCAGCCCCGGACAGGGGGGGAGGGACTATGGCTACACCTTC.

This chain joins TRBV6-5 and TRBJ1-5, with D possibly being TRBD1 (5 bases). Germline CDR1 MNHEY, CDR2 SVGAGI. Trimming removed 7 bases at V and 0 bases at J, with 13 bases between. The CDR3 contains 15 residues. CDR3 nucleotides: TGTGCCAGCAATCCACAGGCTTATAGCAATCAGCCCCAGCATTTT. As protein: CASNPQAYSNQPQHF.

The V and J genes are TRBV18 and TRBJ2-5; possibly TRBD1 for D (5 bases). CDR3 size: 18 residues. V gave up 0 bases and J gave up 3 bases, with 20 bases separating them. Germline lookup yields CDR1 KGHSH and CDR2 LQKENI. CDR3 coding DNA: TGTGCCAGCTCACCACCGGTCTTATCTAACAGGCGAAAAGAGACCCAGTACTTC. It translates to CASSPPVLSNRRKETQYF.

This clone was detected only a few times. The chain joins TRBV7-9 to TRBJ1-2; 7 bases map to TRBD1. The CDR3 length is 18 residues. In germline, CDR1 is SEHNR, CDR2 FQNEAQ (reference sequence). The V gene end was trimmed by 4 bases and the J gene end by 7 bases; junction bases not matched to a gene: 21. Written as DNA, the CDR3 is TGTGCCAGCAGCTCTACCCCGGACAGGCTGACATGGTCCGGTGGCTACACCTTC. Amino acids: CASSSTPDRLTWSGGYTF.

The V and J genes are TRBV7-9 and TRBJ2-3, with 11 bases fitting TRBD2. V shed 2 bases and J 5 bases; nucleotides not matched to a gene: 12. The length of the CDR3 is 18 residues. Germline loops: CDR1 SEHNR, CDR2 FQNEAQ (reference sequence). The CDR3, as DNA: TGTGCCAGCAGCTTAATAGCGGGGGGGCCTTTGCCTATAGATACGCAGTATTTT. Translating it yields CASSLIAGGPLPIDTQYF.

This clone was found once. V usage is TRBV7-9 and J usage is TRBJ1-4; maybe TRBD1 (6 bases). Germline V lookup: CDR1 SEHNR, CDR2 FQNEAQ (reference sequence). V lost 6 bases and J lost 4, with 21 bases in between. There are 17 residues in the CDR3. CDR3 in DNA: TGTGCCAGCAGGCCCCCCGGACCGGGGGGCGATAATGAAAAACTGTTTTTT. As protein: CASRPPGPGGDNEKLFF.

This clone was counted a few times. The chain employs TRBV4-3 and TRBJ1-2, with D perhaps matching TRBD1 (6 bases). Germline V gene data show CDR1 as LGHNA and CDR2 as YSLEER. V gave up 0 bases and J gave up 4 bases, with 15 bases separating them. The CDR3 is 16 residues long. The CDR3 loop is CASSQDGVAGAYGYTF. CDR3 coding DNA: TGCGCCAGCAGCCAAGATGGGGTAGCAGGGGCCTATGGCTACACCTTC.

The sample holds one count of this clone. CDR3 bases: TGTGCCAGCAGCGTAAACCCGACTAGCGGGGTTTCAGATACGCAGTATTTT. This gives the protein CASSVNPTSGVSDTQYF. The chain carries TRBV9 and TRBJ2-3; TRBD2 matches at 11 bases. CDR1 and CDR2 (germline): SGDLS, YYNGEE. The V and J ends lost 1 base and 4 bases, in that order; junction bases with no gene match: 8. The CDR3 covers 17 residues.

V gene TRBV11-3 combines with J gene TRBJ1-1, with D maybe TRBD1 (5 bases). Trimming pared 5 bases from V and 6 bases from J, leaving 16 bases between. The germline V gene has CDR1 SGHNT and CDR2 YENEEA. The CDR3 extends over 14 amino acids. CDR3 coding DNA: TGTGCCAGCAGCCAAACGCGGGGGGGAGCTGAAGCTTTCTTT. This codes for CASSQTRGGAEAFF.

The rearrangement joins TRBV9 to TRBJ2-1; D is undetermined. Deletions cut 4 bases from V and 6 bases from J, with 11 bases between. Per the germline V gene, CDR1 is SGDLS and CDR2 is YYNGEE. This CDR3 region has 13 residues. In nucleotides, the CDR3 is TGTGCCAGCAGCCCCTACCCCGGCAATGAGCAGTTCTTC. Protein product: CASSPYPGNEQFF.

This chain joins TRBV7-9 and TRBJ2-5; 9 positions agree with TRBD2. The CDR3 loop spans 17 amino acids. Germline V gene sequence: CDR1 SEHNR, CDR2 FQNEAQ (reference sequence). V trimming: 0 bases; J trimming: 2 bases; junction bases outside the gene matches: 7. The DNA of the CDR3 is TGTGCCAGCAGCTTAGCAAGTCTAGCGGGGCGACAAGAGACCCAGTACTTC. It codes for CASSLASLAGRQETQYF.

This clone was seen a few times. The chain is built from TRBV10-1 and TRBJ1-1, with D maybe TRBD1 (6 bases). This CDR3 comprises 12 residues. The V gene's germline CDR1 is WNHNN and CDR2 SYGVQD (reference sequence). V gave up 2 bases and J gave up 13 bases, with 14 bases separating them. CDR3 sequence reads: CASSEGLGAHFF. The CDR3 DNA sequence: TGCGCCAGCAGTGAGGGCTTGGGGGCCCATTTCTTT.

This rearrangement joins TRBV30 to TRBJ1-6; 9 positions match TRBD1. Germline V gene data show CDR1 as GTSNPN and CDR2 as SVGIG (reference sequence). V lost 5 bases to trimming and J lost 9 bases; unmatched junction nucleotides: 5. This CDR3 comprises 13 residues. The CDR3, as DNA: TGTGCCTGGGCGGGACAGGGAGGTTCACCCCTCCACTTT. Its protein is CAWAGQGGSPLHF.

This clone was seen a handful of times. In DNA, the CDR3 is TGTGCCAGCAGCTTGCGCCCGCGGGGGGTCTCGAACACCGGGGAGCTGTTTTTT. As protein: CASSLRPRGVSNTGELFF. The J gene is TRBJ2-2, the V gene TRBV7-9; 8 positions agree with TRBD2. Trimming took 3 bases from V and 0 from J; bases not matched to a gene: 9. The CDR3 has 18 amino acids. The germline V gene has CDR1 SEHNR and CDR2 FQNEAQ (reference sequence).

The chain couples TRBV11-3 to TRBJ2-7; 7 bases are a match to TRBD2. The V gene end was trimmed by 4 bases and the J gene end by 7 bases; junction bases not matched to a gene: 16. Germline V CDR1 and CDR2: SGHNT, YENEEA. This CDR3 comprises 16 residues. The CDR3 loop reads CASSSRAGRGSWEQYF. The CDR3 bases are TGTGCCAGCAGCTCGAGAGCGGGGCGGGGTTCGTGGGAGCAGTACTTC.

This chain links TRBV6-1 with TRBJ1-2; the D is unclear. This CDR3 has 13 amino acids. Germline CDR1 is MNHNS and CDR2 is SASEGT. Trimming removed 4 bases at V and 8 bases at J, with 14 bases between. CDR3 sequence: CASSVQSSWGYTF. CDR3 nucleotide sequence: TGTGCCAGCAGTGTTCAGTCGTCGTGGGGCTACACCTTC.

The chain employs TRBV7-7 and TRBJ2-1, with 12 positions matching TRBD2. The germline gives CDR1 SSHAT, CDR2 FNYEAQ (reference sequence). This CDR3 has 17 amino acids. V shed 6 bases and J 9 bases; nucleotides not matched to a gene: 15. The CDR3 loop is CASSPGPLAGGWSEQFF. CDR3 sequence (DNA): TGTGCCAGCAGTCCCGGCCCCCTAGCGGGGGGGTGGAGTGAGCAGTTCTTC. The entire variable domain, with the rest obtained from reference TRBV7-7 and TRBJ2-1, is as follows: GAGVSQSPRYKVTKRGQDVTLRCDPISSHATLYWYQQALGQGPEFLTYFNYEAQPDKSGLPSDRFSAERPEGSISTLTIQRTEQRDSAMYRCASSPGPLAGGWSEQFFGPGTRLTVL.

This clone was observed a single time. The chain combines TRBV19 with TRBJ2-1; 8 nucleotides agree with TRBD1. Trimming at V came to 8 bases and at J to 5 bases, leaving 14 bases not matched to a gene. The CDR3 is 16 residues long. Germline V gives CDR1 LNHDA, CDR2 SQIVND (reference sequence). The CDR3 spells CASDGRTGKANNEQFF. As DNA, the CDR3 is TGTGCCAGTGACGGAAGGACAGGGAAGGCTAACAATGAGCAGTTCTTC.

J is TRBJ2-3 and V is TRBV10-1; 11 nucleotides line up with TRBD2. V was pared by 6 bases and J by 1 base, with 9 bases of the junction left unmatched. Germline V gene sequence: CDR1 WNHNN, CDR2 SYGVQD (reference sequence). CDR3 length equals 17 residues. In DNA form, the CDR3 reads TGCGCCAGCAGCGACTCACTAGCGGGGGTCCGCACAGATACGCAGTATTTT. This encodes CASSDSLAGVRTDTQYF.

A few counts support this clone. The chain employs TRBV6-1 and TRBJ2-5; TRBD2 is a possible D gene (6 bases). The J call is uncertain, as TRBJ2-7 better fits the DNA end. The germline V gene encodes CDR1 MNHNS and CDR2 SASEGT. The CDR3 runs 14 residues. The CDR3 loop is CASSVEGPTYEQYF. The CDR3 bases are TGTGCCAGCAGTGTGGAGGGACCGACTTACGAGCAGTACTTC.

This chain uses TRBV7-2 with TRBJ1-3, with D unresolved. The CDR3 totals 14 residues. Germline assignment: CDR1 SGHTA and CDR2 FQGNSA. With 0 bases removed from V and 3 bases from J, the gap between germline ends came to 6 bases. CDR3 sequence: CASSLARVGNTIYF. CDR3 DNA: TGTGCCAGCAGCTTAGCTCGGGTTGGAAACACCATATATTTT.

CDR3 DNA: TGCGCCAGCAGCCCTTGGGCGGGCCAGCCCCAGCATTTT. Its translation is CASSPWAGQPQHF. The chain uses TRBV4-3 and TRBJ1-5; D remains ambiguous. V was pared by 4 bases and J by 7 bases, with 11 bases between. The CDR3 loop spans 13 amino acids. Germline values: CDR1 LGHNA, CDR2 YSLEER.

This chain connects TRBV10-3 to TRBJ2-1; perhaps TRBD2 as D (6 bases). Deletions cut 6 bases from V and 5 bases from J, with 17 bases between. The germline V gene encodes CDR1 ENHRY and CDR2 SYGVKD. CDR3 length: 15 amino acids. The chain's CDR3 is CAIRAYQGGDNEQFF. The CDR3 coding sequence is TGTGCCATCAGGGCCTACCAGGGAGGAGACAATGAGCAGTTCTTC.

The V gene is TRBV2, the J gene TRBJ1-1, with D uncertain. V lost 6 bases to trimming and J lost 6 bases, with 11 bases between them. Germline CDR1 is SNHLY and CDR2 is FYNNEI. The CDR3 has 12 residues. CDR3 nucleotides: TGTGCCAGCAGAGAGGGAGACCCTGAAGCTTTCTTT. Translated: CASREGDPEAFF.

The V call is TRBV28, the J call TRBJ2-1; D call uncertain. Germline lookup yields CDR1 MDHEN and CDR2 SYDVKM. The CDR3 covers 12 residues. With 3 bases removed from V and 3 bases from J, the gap between germline ends came to 3 bases. As DNA, the CDR3 is TGTGCCAGCAGTTTTAGCTACAATGAGCAGTTCTTC. Protein: CASSFSYNEQFF.

The rearrangement joins TRBV28 to TRBJ1-2, with D possibly matching TRBD1 (6 bases). Germline lookup yields CDR1 MDHEN and CDR2 SYDVKM. V lost 5 bases and J lost 2, with 6 bases in between. The CDR3 has 12 amino acids. In DNA, the CDR3 is TGTGCCAGCAGTGGACAGAACTATGGCTACACCTTC. This gives the protein CASSGQNYGYTF.

This chain connects TRBV6-6 to TRBJ1-3; D possibly corresponds to TRBD1 (5 bases). V shed 5 bases and J shed 0 bases, with 14 bases lying between them. The germline V gene encodes CDR1 MNHNY and CDR2 SVGAGI (reference sequence). The CDR3 length is 16 residues. CDR3 region: CASSRSRRGSGNTIYF. In DNA form, the CDR3 reads TGTGCCAGCAGTAGGTCCCGTAGGGGCTCTGGAAACACCATATATTTT.